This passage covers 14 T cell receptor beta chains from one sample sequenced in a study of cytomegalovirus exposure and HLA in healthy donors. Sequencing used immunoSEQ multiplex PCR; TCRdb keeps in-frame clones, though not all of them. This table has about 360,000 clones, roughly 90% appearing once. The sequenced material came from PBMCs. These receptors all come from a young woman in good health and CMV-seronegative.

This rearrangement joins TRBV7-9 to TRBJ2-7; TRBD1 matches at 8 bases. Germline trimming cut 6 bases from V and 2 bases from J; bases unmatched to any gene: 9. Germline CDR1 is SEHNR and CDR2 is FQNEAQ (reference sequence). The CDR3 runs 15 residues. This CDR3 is CASSPPGTGAYEQYF. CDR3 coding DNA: TGTGCCAGCAGTCCTCCCGGGACAGGTGCCTACGAGCAGTACTTC.

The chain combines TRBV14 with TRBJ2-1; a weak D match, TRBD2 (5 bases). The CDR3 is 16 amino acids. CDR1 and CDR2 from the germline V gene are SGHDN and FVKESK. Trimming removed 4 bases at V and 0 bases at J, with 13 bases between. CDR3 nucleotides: TGTGCCAGCAGCCCCCGGACTCCTGCCTCCTACAATGAGCAGTTCTTC. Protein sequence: CASSPRTPASYNEQFF.

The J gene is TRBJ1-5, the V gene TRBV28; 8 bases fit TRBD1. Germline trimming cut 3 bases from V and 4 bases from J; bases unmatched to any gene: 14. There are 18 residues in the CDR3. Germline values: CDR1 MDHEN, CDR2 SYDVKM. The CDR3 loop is CASSFRDRTFKGNQPQHF. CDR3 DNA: TGTGCCAGCAGTTTTAGGGACAGGACTTTTAAGGGTAATCAGCCCCAGCATTTT.

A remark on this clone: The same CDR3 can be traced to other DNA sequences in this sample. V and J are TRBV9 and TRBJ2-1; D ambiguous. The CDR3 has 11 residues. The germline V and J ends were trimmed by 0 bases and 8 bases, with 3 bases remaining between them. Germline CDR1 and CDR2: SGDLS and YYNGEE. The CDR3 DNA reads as TGTGCCAGCAGCGTAGCGTATGAGCAGTTCTTC. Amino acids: CASSVAYEQFF.

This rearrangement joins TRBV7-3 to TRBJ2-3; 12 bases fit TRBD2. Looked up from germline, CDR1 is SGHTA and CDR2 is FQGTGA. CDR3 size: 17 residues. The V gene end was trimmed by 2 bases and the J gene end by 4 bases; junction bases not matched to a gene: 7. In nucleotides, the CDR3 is TGTGCCAGCAGCTTAGACCCTAGCGGGAGGGCGCCAGATACGCAGTATTTT. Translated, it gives CASSLDPSGRAPDTQYF.

CDR3 bases: TGTGCCAGCAGTTTATCGTTTCAGCCCCAGCATTTT. This sequence encodes CASSLSFQPQHF. The rearrangement links TRBV28 to TRBJ1-5; D unclear. The germline V and J ends were trimmed by 1 base and 6 bases, with 4 bases remaining between them. CDR1 MDHEN and CDR2 SYDVKM come from the germline V gene. The CDR3 covers 12 residues.

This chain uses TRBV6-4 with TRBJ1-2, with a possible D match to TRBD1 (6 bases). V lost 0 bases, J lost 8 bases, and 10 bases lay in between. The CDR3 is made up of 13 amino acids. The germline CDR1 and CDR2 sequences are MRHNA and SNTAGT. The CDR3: CASSDSAGAGYTF. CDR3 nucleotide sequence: TGTGCCAGCAGTGACTCGGCAGGGGCGGGCTACACCTTC.

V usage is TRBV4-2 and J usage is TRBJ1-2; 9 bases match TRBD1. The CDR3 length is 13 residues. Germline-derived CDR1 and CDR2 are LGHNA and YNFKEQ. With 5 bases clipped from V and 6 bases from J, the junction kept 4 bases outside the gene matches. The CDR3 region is CASSARTGDGYTF. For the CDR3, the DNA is TGTGCCAGCAGCGCCCGGACAGGGGATGGCTACACCTTC.

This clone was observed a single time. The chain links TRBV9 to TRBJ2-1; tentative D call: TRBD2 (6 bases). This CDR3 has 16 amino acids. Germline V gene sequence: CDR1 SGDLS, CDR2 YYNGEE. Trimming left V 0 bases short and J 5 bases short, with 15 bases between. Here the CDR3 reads CASSVAMGTLHNEQFF. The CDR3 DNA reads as TGTGCCAGCAGCGTAGCTATGGGGACTCTACACAATGAGCAGTTCTTC.

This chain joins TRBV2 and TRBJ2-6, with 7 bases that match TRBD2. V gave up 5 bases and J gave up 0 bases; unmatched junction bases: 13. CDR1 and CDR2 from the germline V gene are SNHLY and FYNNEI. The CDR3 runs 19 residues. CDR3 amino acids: CASSLLGAGVSSGANVLTF. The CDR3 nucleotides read TGTGCCAGCAGTCTCCTAGGTGCGGGGGTGTCCTCTGGGGCCAACGTCCTGACTTTC.

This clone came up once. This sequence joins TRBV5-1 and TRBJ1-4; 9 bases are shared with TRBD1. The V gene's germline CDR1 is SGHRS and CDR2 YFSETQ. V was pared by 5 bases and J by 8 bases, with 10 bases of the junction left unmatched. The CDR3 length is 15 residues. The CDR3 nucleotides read TGCGCCAGCAGATCTCGAGGGACAGGGAGAGAAAAACTGTTTTTT. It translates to CASRSRGTGREKLFF.

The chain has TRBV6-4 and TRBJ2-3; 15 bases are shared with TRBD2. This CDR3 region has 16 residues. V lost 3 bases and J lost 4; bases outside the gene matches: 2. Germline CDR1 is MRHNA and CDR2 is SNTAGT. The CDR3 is CASSEGLAGGADTQYF. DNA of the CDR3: TGTGCCAGCAGTGAAGGACTAGCGGGAGGGGCAGATACGCAGTATTTT.

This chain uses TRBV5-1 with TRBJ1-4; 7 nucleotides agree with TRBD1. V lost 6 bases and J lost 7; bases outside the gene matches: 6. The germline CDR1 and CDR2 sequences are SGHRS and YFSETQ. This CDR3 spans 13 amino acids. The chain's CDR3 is CASNRGQGEKLFF. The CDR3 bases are TGCGCCAGCAACAGGGGCCAAGGTGAAAAACTGTTTTTT.

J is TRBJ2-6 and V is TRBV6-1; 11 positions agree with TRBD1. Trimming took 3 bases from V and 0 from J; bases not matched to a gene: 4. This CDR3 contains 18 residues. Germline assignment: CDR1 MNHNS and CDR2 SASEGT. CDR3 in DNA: TGTGCCAGCAGTGACCGGACAGGGGGCGGCTCTGGGGCCAACGTCCTGACTTTC. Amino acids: CASSDRTGGGSGANVLTF.